The 30 T cell receptor beta chains below come from one sample, sequenced in a study of T cells in Graves' hyperthyroidism and ophthalmopathy. Amplified TCR beta CDR3 regions came from RNA transcripts. RT-PCR in the first round (using the HTBI primer set) targeted the TCR CDR3. TCRdb redid the calling of the multiplex PCR reads with MiXCR, one entry per CDR3 protein. The repertoire holds some 600,000 distinct CDR3 sequences, with approximately 15% as singletons. What was sequenced was blood. The receptors were gathered from a woman aged 30 to 39 with Graves' hyperthyroidism that later progressed to Graves' ophthalmopathy.

This clonotype came up many times. V is TRBV12-5 and J is TRBJ1-1; unclear D gene. The CDR3 sequence is 15 residues long. V was shortened by 4 bases and J by 4 bases, with 16 bases between the two germline ends. CDR1 is LGHNT, CDR2 FRNRAP, per germline. The DNA for the CDR3 is TGTGCTAGTGGTTCCCCGGCTCGGAGGGTCACTGAAGCTTTCTTT. Its translation is CASGSPARRVTEAFF.

This clonotype was counted between two and nine times. The V call is TRBV2, the J call TRBJ2-2, with D unclear. Germline V gene lookup returns CDR1 SNHLY and CDR2 FYNNEI. The CDR3 covers 12 residues. V was cut by 2 bases and J by 7 bases, with 5 bases left in between. Here the CDR3 reads CASSESGGELFF. The CDR3, as DNA: TGTGCCAGCAGTGAAAGTGGCGGGGAGCTGTTTTTT.

The rearrangement uses TRBV6-4 and TRBJ1-1, with D unresolved. Germline lookup yields CDR1 MRHNA and CDR2 SNTAGT. This CDR3 is 12 amino acids long. Trimming pared 8 bases from V and 4 bases from J, leaving 11 bases between. CDR3 nucleotide sequence: TGTGCCAGCCGGTCGGCGGGCACTGAAGCTTTCTTT. Its translation is CASRSAGTEAFF.

The rearrangement uses TRBV28 and TRBJ2-1; the match to TRBD2 covers 12 bases. Germline-derived CDR1 and CDR2 are MDHEN and SYDVKM. The V gene end was trimmed by 5 bases and the J gene end by 1 base; junction bases not matched to a gene: 6. CDR3 length equals 17 residues. CDR3 DNA: TGTGCCAGCAGTCGACTAGCGGGAGAGGTTTCCTACAATGAGCAGTTCTTC. Translation gives CASSRLAGEVSYNEQFF.

This clonotype was recorded at least ten times. This chain links TRBV7-2 with TRBJ2-3; TRBD2 agrees at 8 bases. The CDR3 has 16 amino acids. The V gene end was trimmed by 0 bases and the J gene end by 1 base; junction bases not matched to a gene: 3. Germline V CDR1 and CDR2: SGHTA, FQGNSA. CDR3 in amino acids: CASSLASGSRTDTQYF. DNA for the CDR3: TGTGCCAGCAGCTTAGCCAGCGGGAGCCGCACAGATACGCAGTATTTT.

This clonotype has at least ten counts. This chain connects TRBV3-1 to TRBJ2-2; TRBD2 is a possible D gene (6 bases). CDR3 length: 15 amino acids. Trimming removed 3 bases at V and 5 bases at J, with 13 bases between. Germline CDR1 is LGHDT and CDR2 is YNNKEL (reference sequence). The CDR3, as DNA: TGTGCCAGCAGCCAGGCCCTAGCGTGGACCGGGGAGCTGTTTTTT. Translation gives CASSQALAWTGELFF. The whole variable domain, filled in from reference TRBV3-1 and TRBJ2-2, reads DTAVSQTPKYLVTQMGNDKSIKCEQNLGHDTMYWYKQDSKKFLKIMFSYNNKELIINETVPNRFSPKSPDKAHLNLHINSLELGDSAVYFCASSQALAWTGELFFGEGSRLTVL.

Ten or more counts support this clonotype. V and J are TRBV3-1 and TRBJ1-4, with 7 bases lining up with TRBD1. With 1 base clipped from V and 6 bases from J, the junction kept 5 bases outside the gene matches. The CDR3 contains 15 residues. Germline V gives CDR1 LGHDT, CDR2 YNNKEL (reference sequence). The DNA of the CDR3 is TGTGCCAGCAGCCAAGCGGAGGGGGCTTATGAAAAACTGTTTTTT. It yields the protein CASSQAEGAYEKLFF. Complete variable domain (other parts from reference TRBV3-1 and TRBJ1-4): DTAVSQTPKYLVTQMGNDKSIKCEQNLGHDTMYWYKQDSKKFLKIMFSYNNKELIINETVPNRFSPKSPDKAHLNLHINSLELGDSAVYFCASSQAEGAYEKLFFGSGTQLSVL.

The rearrangement links TRBV11-1 to TRBJ2-7, with a tentative D call TRBD2 (6 bases). Looked up from germline, CDR1 is SGHAT and CDR2 is FQDESV (reference sequence). V was clipped by 0 bases and J by 2 bases, with 20 bases between them. The CDR3 sequence is 18 residues long. This CDR3 is CASSLALTRETAPYEQYF. The DNA of the CDR3 is TGTGCCAGCAGCTTAGCGCTAACCCGGGAGACCGCACCCTACGAGCAGTACTTC.

There are many counts of this clonotype. The gene calls are TRBV30 and TRBJ1-4, with no clear D. This CDR3 is 12 amino acids long. The V gene's germline CDR1 is GTSNPN and CDR2 SVGIG (reference sequence). V gave up 2 bases and J gave up 7 bases, with 8 bases separating them. CDR3 protein: CAWSTVREKLFF. CDR3 DNA: TGTGCCTGGAGTACAGTTCGTGAAAAACTGTTTTTT.

In this sample, this clonotype turned up many times. The gene calls are TRBV11-2 and TRBJ2-2; maybe TRBD1 (6 bases). Trimming removed 5 bases from V and 5 bases from J, with 12 bases in between. Germline V lookup: CDR1 SGHAT, CDR2 FQNNGV. The CDR3 is 14 residues long. CDR3 amino acids: CASSHNDRTGELFF. The CDR3 DNA reads TGTGCCAGCAGCCACAACGACAGGACCGGGGAGCTGTTTTTT.

This clonotype has ten or more counts. The genes are TRBV2 and TRBJ1-2; tentative D call: TRBD1 (6 bases). The CDR3 totals 13 residues. Trimming left V 3 bases short and J 8 bases short, with 13 bases between. The V gene's germline CDR1 is SNHLY and CDR2 FYNNEI. CDR3 bases: TGTGCCAGCAGTGAGAACAGGGAGGACGGCTACACCTTC. As protein: CASSENREDGYTF.

A few counts support this clonotype. CDR3 DNA: TGTGCCAGCAGTATTTTACAGGGGATTAGTGGGTCTGAAGCTTTCTTT. It encodes CASSILQGISGSEAFF. V and J are TRBV28 and TRBJ1-1; TRBD1 aligns across 7 bases. Germline V lookup: CDR1 MDHEN, CDR2 SYDVKM. The CDR3 loop spans 16 amino acids. With 5 bases clipped from V and 6 bases from J, the junction kept 15 bases outside the gene matches.

This clonotype was recorded at least ten times. This rearrangement joins TRBV5-5 to TRBJ2-1; D is unclear. The CDR3 has 12 residues. Germline lookup yields CDR1 SGHKS and CDR2 YYEKEE (reference sequence). Trimming cost V 4 bases and J 8 bases, with 10 bases left between them. The CDR3 spells CASSRLMDEQFF. CDR3 coding DNA: TGTGCCAGCAGCCGGCTGATGGATGAGCAGTTCTTC.

The V call is TRBV6-1, the J call TRBJ1-4; D is possibly TRBD1 (6 bases). V lost 6 bases, J lost 7 bases, and 15 bases lay in between. Germline V gene data show CDR1 as MNHNS and CDR2 as SASEGT. The length of the CDR3 is 14 residues. The CDR3: CASSTRDIGEKLFF. The CDR3 DNA reads TGTGCCAGCAGCACAAGGGACATCGGTGAAAAACTGTTTTTT.

This chain's CDR3 is CASSFWTRPYNEQFF. Here the CDR3 DNA reads TGCGCCAGCAGCTTCTGGACTAGGCCCTACAATGAGCAGTTCTTC. The rearrangement uses TRBV5-1 and TRBJ2-1, with 7 positions matching TRBD2. Losses at the gene ends were 2 bases for V and 2 bases for J; bases not matched to a gene: 4. Germline CDR1 reads SGHRS; CDR2 reads YFSETQ. This CDR3 comprises 15 residues. Using reference TRBV5-1 and TRBJ2-1 for the parts outside the CDR3, the full variable domain is KAGVTQTPRYLIKTRGQQVTLSCSPISGHRSVSWYQQTPGQGLQFLFEYFSETQRNKGNFPGRFSGRQFSNSRSEMNVSTLELGDSALYLCASSFWTRPYNEQFFGPGTRLTVL.

There are many counts of this clonotype. The chain uses TRBV12-3 or TRBV12-4 and TRBJ2-1, with a tentative D call TRBD2 (6 bases). V was clipped by 6 bases and J by 3 bases, with 12 bases between them. The CDR3 runs to 14 residues. CDR3 region: CASSPGLLYNEQFF. CDR3 coding DNA: TGTGCCAGCAGCCCGGGACTTCTCTACAATGAGCAGTTCTTC.

This clonotype has at least ten counts. The chain is built from TRBV6-1 and TRBJ2-5; maybe TRBD2 (5 bases). V lost 6 bases, J lost 2 bases, and 10 bases lay in between. CDR3 length: 13 residues. CDR1 is MNHNS, CDR2 SASEGT, per germline. DNA of the CDR3: TGTGCCAGCAGAATGAGGGTACAAGAGACCCAGTACTTC. Residues: CASRMRVQETQYF.

A remark on this clonotype: A read error may account for a junction end that differs from germline. V usage is TRBV7-9 and J usage is TRBJ2-2; weak D call: TRBD2 (6 bases). CDR1 is SEHNR, CDR2 FQNEAQ, per germline (reference sequence). The CDR3 covers 15 residues. CDR3 amino acids: CASSLVAENTGELYF. CDR3 nucleotides: TGTGCCAGCAGCCTCGTAGCGGAGAACACCGGGGAGCTGTATTTC.

The rearrangement uses TRBV5-1 and TRBJ2-5, with 7 nucleotides matching TRBD1. V trimming: 4 bases; J trimming: 4 bases; junction bases outside the gene matches: 4. Germline assignment: CDR1 SGHRS and CDR2 YFSETQ. The CDR3 sequence is 13 residues long. The CDR3: CASSEGARETQYF. The CDR3 nucleotides read TGCGCCAGCAGCGAGGGGGCTAGAGAGACCCAGTACTTC.

The sample holds a few counts of this clonotype. V and J are TRBV30 and TRBJ2-6; D perhaps matches TRBD2 (7 bases). V was shortened by 3 bases and J by 2 bases, with 17 bases between the two germline ends. Germline V gene lookup returns CDR1 GTSNPN and CDR2 SVGIG (reference sequence). The CDR3 is made up of 17 amino acids. The CDR3 is CAWRRGGAKAGANVLTF. The CDR3 nucleotides read TGTGCCTGGAGAAGGGGGGGCGCAAAAGCTGGGGCCAACGTCCTGACTTTC.

In this sample, this clonotype turned up a few times. The chain is built from TRBV6-4 and TRBJ1-5; no firm D call. Between the trimmed V and J ends, which lost 3 bases and 3 bases, there was a span of 15 bases. This CDR3 has 16 amino acids. Germline V lookup: CDR1 MRHNA, CDR2 SNTAGT. The chain's CDR3 is CASSEAPGGLNQPQHF. For the CDR3, the DNA is TGTGCCAGCAGTGAAGCCCCCGGCGGACTCAATCAGCCCCAGCATTTT.

This clonotype was counted ten times or more. V usage is TRBV5-1 and J usage is TRBJ1-2; D is possibly TRBD1 (5 bases). Per germline, CDR1 SGHRS and CDR2 YFSETQ. This CDR3 comprises 12 residues. V was clipped by 6 bases and J by 7 bases, with 13 bases between them. The CDR3 region has the DNA TGCGCCAGCACCCGGCCGGGGGGTGGCTACACCTTC. Translating gives CASTRPGGGYTF.

This clonotype has a handful of counts. V and J are TRBV7-6 and TRBJ2-3; the D is unclear. The ends were cut back, 2 bases at V and 6 bases at J, with 6 bases in the middle. The CDR3 runs to 12 residues. Germline V gene sequence: CDR1 SGHVS, CDR2 FNYEAQ. The CDR3 spells CASSLFRDTQYF. The CDR3 region has the DNA TGTGCCAGCAGCTTATTTCGGGATACGCAGTATTTT.

This clonotype showed up many times. The genes are TRBV6-2 or TRBV6-3 and TRBJ1-1; D unresolved. V was clipped by 8 bases and J by 9 bases, with 16 bases between them. The CDR3 loop spans 12 amino acids. The germline CDR1 and CDR2 sequences are MNHEY and SVGEGT. The CDR3 protein is CASGLIDRKAFF. The CDR3 region has the DNA TGTGCCAGCGGACTTATTGACCGTAAAGCTTTCTTT.

V is TRBV25-1 and J is TRBJ1-1; D gene unclear. The CDR3 is 11 residues long. V was shortened by 9 bases and J by 5 bases, with 10 bases between the two germline ends. Germline CDR1 and CDR2: MGHDK and SYGVNS. CDR3 residues: CARPLATEAFF. DNA for the CDR3: TGTGCCAGGCCTTTAGCAACTGAAGCTTTCTTT.

This clonotype showed up many times. The chain employs TRBV12-3 or TRBV12-4 and TRBJ1-5; possibly TRBD1 for D (5 bases). This CDR3 comprises 13 residues. V was trimmed by 2 bases and J by 6 bases, leaving 8 bases between them. The CDR3 DNA follows: TGTGCCAGCAGTTTATCGGGGCCTCAGCCCCAGCATTTT. Amino acid sequence: CASSLSGPQPQHF.

V is TRBV4-3 and J is TRBJ2-7; 8 nucleotides match TRBD2. V shed 2 bases and J 6 bases; nucleotides not matched to a gene: 12. CDR3 size: 16 residues. Germline assignment: CDR1 LGHNA and CDR2 YSLEER. The CDR3 is CASSQPGAGEGVEQYF. In nucleotides, the CDR3 is TGCGCCAGCAGCCAACCCGGAGCGGGAGAGGGCGTCGAGCAGTACTTC.

The chain is built from TRBV11-1 and TRBJ1-2, with D perhaps matching TRBD1 (6 bases). Looked up from germline, CDR1 is SGHAT and CDR2 is FQDESV (reference sequence). The CDR3 length is 17 residues. V dropped 5 bases and J dropped 4 bases, with 23 bases sitting between them. CDR3 region: CASSPGGAGALGYGYTF. Written as DNA, the CDR3 is TGTGCCAGCAGCCCGGGAGGGGCAGGGGCGCTTGGCTATGGCTACACCTTC.

Regarding this clonotype: Lacking the conserved final phenylalanine or tryptophan, this CDR3 likely reflects a read error. This chain joins TRBV27 and TRBJ1-2; D unresolved. CDR1 is MNHEY and CDR2 is SMNVEV in the germline V gene (reference sequence). The V end was cut by 3 bases, the J end by 4 bases, with 9 bases between. The CDR3 has 13 residues. The CDR3 DNA sequence: TGTGCCAGCAGTTTTACGCCTCCCTATGGCTACACCTCC. Its translation is CASSFTPPYGYTS.

This chain uses TRBV30 with TRBJ2-3; D perhaps matches TRBD1 (5 bases). Matching the DNA end better, TRBJ1-5 makes the J call doubtful. Germline V CDR1 and CDR2: GTSNPN, SVGIG (reference sequence). The CDR3 runs to 16 residues. Here the CDR3 reads CAWSVFRDYPTDTQHF. The CDR3 region has the DNA TGTGCCTGGAGTGTATTCCGGGACTACCCCACAGATACGCAGCATTTT.